The 32 T cell receptor beta chains below come from one sample, sequenced in a study of post-analysis software for immune sequencing data. Unique molecular identifiers were present in the TCR beta cDNA libraries. TCRdb re-called the PCR reads with MiXCR, one entry per CDR3 protein. Among roughly 580,000 distinct CDR3 sequences listed, roughly 40% were seen once. Findings and caveats of the study: Patients showed TRBV5-6, TRBV5-1 and TRBV20-1 among 4 or 5 TRBV segments more frequent than in controls.

Their recognized antigens are unknown. Sequences were obtained from blood. Every receptor here comes from a girl under 18 with multiple sclerosis.

CDR3 sequence: CASSSSTANYGYTF. CDR3 in DNA: TGTGCCAGCAGTTCTAGTACAGCTAACTATGGCTACACCTTC. The genes are TRBV6-6 and TRBJ1-2; unclear D gene. Germline values: CDR1 MNHNY, CDR2 SVGAGI (reference sequence). This CDR3 contains 14 residues. Trimming cost V 4 bases and J 0 bases, with 9 bases left between them.

CDR3 residues: CASSPVIAGISYEQYF. In DNA, the CDR3 is TGCGCCAGCAGCCCTGTGATAGCGGGGATTTCCTACGAGCAGTACTTC. The V call is TRBV4-1, the J call TRBJ2-7; 8 bases match TRBD2. The CDR3 totals 16 residues. Looked up from germline, CDR1 is MGHRA and CDR2 is YSYEKL. Losses at the gene ends were 4 bases for V and 1 base for J; bases not matched to a gene: 9.

In this sample, this clonotype turned up a few times. The V and J genes are TRBV12-3 or TRBV12-4 and TRBJ2-1; 7 bases fit TRBD2. This CDR3 has 16 amino acids. V trimming: 6 bases; J trimming: 0 bases; junction bases outside the gene matches: 8. DNA of the CDR3: TGTGCCAGCAGAGAAGGCCCTAGCGGCTCCTACAATGAGCAGTTCTTC. Protein product: CASREGPSGSYNEQFF.

This clonotype was picked up a small number of times. This sequence joins TRBV29-1 and TRBJ2-6; 7 bases match TRBD1. CDR1 SQVTM and CDR2 ANQGSEA come from the germline V gene. This CDR3 comprises 16 residues. J was trimmed by 4 bases and V by 4 bases; bases with no gene match: 10. CDR3 residues: CSVGWSRGQGANVLTF. The CDR3 region has the DNA TGCAGCGTTGGGTGGTCGAGGGGGCAAGGGGCCAACGTCCTGACTTTC.

This clonotype was seen a handful of times. V gene TRBV5-1 combines with J gene TRBJ2-7, with a possible D match to TRBD2 (6 bases). The CDR3 is made up of 14 amino acids. Trimming cost V 7 bases and J 0 bases, with 14 bases left between them. Germline V lookup: CDR1 SGHRS, CDR2 YFSETQ. CDR3 amino acids: CASSASGGSYEQYF. The CDR3 DNA is TGCGCCAGCTCCGCCTCCGGGGGCTCCTACGAGCAGTACTTC.

The chain combines TRBV5-1 with TRBJ2-3, with D possibly TRBD2 on 5 matching bases. Germline CDR1 and CDR2: SGHRS and YFSETQ. The CDR3 runs to 14 residues. V was clipped by 5 bases and J by 0 bases, with 10 bases between them. The CDR3 loop is CASRLDPSTDTQYF. CDR3 sequence (DNA): TGCGCCAGCAGACTAGATCCTAGCACAGATACGCAGTATTTT.

The chain couples TRBV12-3 or TRBV12-4 to TRBJ1-1, with D unresolved. CDR3 size: 12 residues. The V end was cut by 2 bases, the J end by 10 bases, with 11 bases between. DNA for the CDR3: TGTGCCAGCAGTTTAAGGAGGGTAGGAGCTTTCTTT. Amino acids: CASSLRRVGAFF.

V and J are TRBV10-3 and TRBJ2-3, with D perhaps TRBD1 (5 bases). The germline gives CDR1 ENHRY, CDR2 SYGVKD. Trimming stripped 2 bases from V and 1 base from J, with 13 bases between. The CDR3 has 16 residues. The DNA for the CDR3 is TGTGCCATCAGTGAGAATACAGGCAGAGGCACAGATACGCAGTATTTT. Protein sequence: CAISENTGRGTDTQYF.

This clonotype was counted a few times. The chain joins TRBV28 to TRBJ2-1, with D tentatively TRBD1 (5 bases). Germline values: CDR1 MDHEN, CDR2 SYDVKM. Trimming took 7 bases from V and 4 from J, leaving 11 bases between them. The CDR3 extends over 13 amino acids. CDR3 region: CASKAGWYNEQFF. CDR3 coding DNA: TGTGCCAGCAAGGCAGGGTGGTACAATGAGCAGTTCTTC.

There are a few counts of this clonotype. The chain joins TRBV5-5 to TRBJ2-7, with D maybe TRBD1 (6 bases). The germline V gene has CDR1 SGHKS and CDR2 YYEKEE (reference sequence). This CDR3 contains 17 residues. The V end was cut by 2 bases, the J end by 4 bases, with 22 bases between. The CDR3 sequence is CASSFRPQDSDLYEQYF. The CDR3, as DNA: TGTGCCAGCAGCTTTCGCCCTCAGGACAGTGATCTATACGAGCAGTACTTC. The full variable domain, completed using reference TRBV5-5 and TRBJ2-7, is DAGVTQSPTHLIKTRGQQVTLRCSPISGHKSVSWYQQVLGQGPQFIFQYYEKEERGRGNFPDRFSARQFPNYSSELNVNALLLGDSALYLCASSFRPQDSDLYEQYFGPGTRLTVT.

V usage is TRBV29-1 and J usage is TRBJ2-5; 8 bases agree with TRBD2. In germline, CDR1 is SQVTM, CDR2 ANQGSEA. The CDR3 loop spans 11 amino acids. J gave up 11 bases and V 2 bases, and 4 bases lay outside the gene matches. CDR3 residues: CSVETSGEQYF. The CDR3, as DNA: TGCAGCGTTGAAACTAGCGGAGAGCAGTACTTC.

The CDR3 is CSARSPGRDYGYTF. The CDR3 nucleotides are TGCAGTGCTAGATCCCCCGGTCGGGACTATGGCTACACCTTC. V and J are TRBV20-1 and TRBJ1-2; D gene ambiguous. Trimming stripped 2 bases from V and 3 bases from J, with 13 bases between. From germline, CDR1 is DFQATT and CDR2 SNEGSKA (reference sequence). The CDR3 is 14 residues long.

This clonotype was detected a few times. This chain links TRBV6-6 with TRBJ2-4; 9 bases match TRBD1. The J call may not be correct, given that the DNA end is closer to TRBJ2-7. Per germline, CDR1 MNHNY and CDR2 SVGAGI (reference sequence). CDR3 length: 15 residues. DNA for the CDR3: TGTGCCAGCAGTTCCTCGGGACAGGGTACCTACGAGCAGTACTTC. It translates to CASSSSGQGTYEQYF.

The chain recombines TRBV24-1 with TRBJ2-2, with no clear D. The V end lost 9 bases, the J end lost 2 bases, and 12 bases lay between the germline ends. CDR3 size: 14 residues. Germline V gives CDR1 KGHDR, CDR2 SFDVKD. This CDR3 reads CATSYGPNTGELFF. DNA for the CDR3: TGTGCCACCTCATACGGACCAAACACCGGGGAGCTGTTTTTT.

Details on this clonotype: One end of the junction does not line up with germline, which may come from a read error. V and J are TRBV12-3 or TRBV12-4 and TRBJ2-1; 9 positions agree with TRBD1. The length of the CDR3 is 11 residues. CDR3 protein: CAGSLQGQGFF. The CDR3 DNA reads as TGTGCCGGCAGTTTACAGGGACAGGGGTTCTTC.

V and J are TRBV5-1 and TRBJ2-5; no reliable D call. CDR1 is SGHRS and CDR2 is YFSETQ in the germline V gene. The CDR3 is made up of 13 amino acids. V shed 1 base and J shed 5 bases, with 9 bases lying between them. This CDR3 is CASSLQPLETQYF. The CDR3 DNA is TGCGCCAGCAGCTTGCAGCCTTTGGAGACCCAGTACTTC.

V usage is TRBV7-2 and J usage is TRBJ2-3; D is unclear. The CDR3 spans 14 residues. The V gene lost 7 bases and the J gene lost 3 bases, with 14 bases spanning the gap. Germline V gene lookup returns CDR1 SGHTA and CDR2 FQGNSA. CDR3 sequence reads: CASTAPPGTDTQYF. The CDR3 DNA reads TGTGCCAGCACCGCCCCCCCCGGGACAGATACGCAGTATTTT. The complete variable domain, with remaining parts taken from reference TRBV7-2 and TRBJ2-3, reads GAGVSQSPSNKVTEKGKDVELRCDPISGHTALYWYRQSLGQGLEFLIYFQGNSAPDKSGLPSDRFSAERTGGSVSTLTIQRTQQEDSAVYLCASTAPPGTDTQYFGPGTRLTVL.

This clonotype has a handful of counts. The genes are TRBV5-1 and TRBJ2-1, with TRBD1 as a possible D gene (6 bases). There are 15 residues in the CDR3. Germline loops: CDR1 SGHRS, CDR2 YFSETQ. The V end lost 4 bases, the J end lost 0 bases, and 11 bases lay between the germline ends. The chain's CDR3 is CASSVTGNSYNEQFF. CDR3 sequence (DNA): TGCGCCAGCAGCGTAACAGGGAACTCCTACAATGAGCAGTTCTTC.

The V gene is TRBV2, the J gene TRBJ2-5; 12 bases line up with TRBD2. The CDR3 extends over 15 amino acids. Trimming cost V 8 bases and J 2 bases; bases outside gene matches: 6. The V gene's germline CDR1 is SNHLY and CDR2 FYNNEI. Here the CDR3 reads CASPRLAGVQETQYF. DNA of the CDR3: TGTGCCAGCCCGAGACTAGCGGGAGTGCAAGAGACCCAGTACTTC.

The gene calls are TRBV27 and TRBJ2-7; D might be TRBD2 (5 bases). This CDR3 is built from 12 residues. V dropped 6 bases and J dropped 7 bases, with 13 bases sitting between them. From germline, CDR1 is MNHEY and CDR2 SMNVEV (reference sequence). CDR3 coding DNA: TGTGCCAGCAGCTATGAGGGTCATGAGCAGTACTTC. The encoded protein is CASSYEGHEQYF.

Comment on this clonotype: The CDR3 does not close with the conserved phenylalanine or tryptophan, likely indicating a read error. The chain uses TRBV30 and TRBJ2-7, with D unclear. In germline, CDR1 is GTSNPN, CDR2 SVGIG (reference sequence). The ends were cut back, 0 bases at V and 5 bases at J, with 5 bases in the middle. This CDR3 contains 11 residues. Here the CDR3 reads CAWSVVDEQYS. CDR3 nucleotide sequence: TGTGCCTGGAGTGTGGTCGACGAGCAGTACTCC.

The V call is TRBV27, the J call TRBJ2-1; D gene unclear. In germline, CDR1 is MNHEY, CDR2 SMNVEV (reference sequence). V was trimmed by 4 bases and J by 0 bases, leaving 13 bases between them. The length of the CDR3 is 16 residues. CDR3 nucleotides: TGTGCCAGCAGTTCAATGCTGCTAAGCTCCTACAATGAGCAGTTCTTC. This gives the protein CASSSMLLSSYNEQFF.

This clonotype was counted between two and nine times. This chain joins TRBV12-3 or TRBV12-4 and TRBJ1-1; D call uncertain. With 6 bases removed from V and 11 bases from J, the gap between germline ends came to 13 bases. CDR3 length equals 11 residues. The CDR3 DNA is TGTGCCAGCAGAGGTCGAGTAAGGGCTTTCTTT. Amino acids: CASRGRVRAFF.

Concerning this clonotype: The junction departs from germline at one end; a sequencing error may be responsible. This rearrangement joins TRBV6-5 to TRBJ2-4; TRBD1 or TRBD2 may be the D gene (5 bases each). Germline V gene sequence: CDR1 MNHEY, CDR2 SVGAGI. This CDR3 comprises 14 residues. The CDR3 nucleotides read TGTGCCAGCAGGTACTCGGGGACGGGGAACATTCAGTACTTC. Translating it yields CASRYSGTGNIQYF.

This chain uses TRBV10-3 with TRBJ2-1, with unresolved D. The CDR3 sequence is 16 residues long. Looked up from germline, CDR1 is ENHRY and CDR2 is SYGVKD. Trimming removed 0 bases from V and 4 bases from J, with 13 bases in between. This CDR3 reads CAISESETVLYNEQFF. The CDR3, as DNA: TGTGCCATCAGTGAGTCGGAAACGGTCCTATACAATGAGCAGTTCTTC.

V and J are TRBV12-3 or TRBV12-4 and TRBJ2-7; D is unclear. The J call may be faulty, since TRBJ2-5 better matches the DNA end. The length of the CDR3 is 13 residues. The CDR3 DNA reads TGTGCCAGCAAGACGGGTCTCGAAGAGACCCAGTACTTC. The encoded protein is CASKTGLEETQYF.

V gene TRBV12-3 or TRBV12-4 combines with J gene TRBJ2-5; TRBD2 matches at 10 bases. With 4 bases clipped from V and 5 bases from J, the junction kept 13 bases outside the gene matches. The CDR3 consists of 17 residues. CDR3 protein: CASSSPRASGRRETQYF. The CDR3, as DNA: TGTGCCAGCAGTTCCCCCCGGGCTAGCGGGAGAAGGGAGACCCAGTACTTC.

This clonotype came up a few times. This sequence joins TRBV4-2 and TRBJ2-4; tentatively, D is TRBD1 (6 bases). This CDR3 comprises 14 residues. Germline CDR1 LGHNA, CDR2 YNFKEQ. V was clipped by 5 bases and J by 2 bases, with 10 bases between them. CDR3 residues: CASSKGETKNIQYF. The CDR3 nucleotides are TGTGCCAGCAGCAAGGGGGAGACCAAAAACATTCAGTACTTC.

V and J are TRBV29-1 and TRBJ1-2; D gene unclear. Germline V gene data show CDR1 as SQVTM and CDR2 as ANQGSEA. The CDR3 extends over 11 amino acids. The CDR3 coding sequence is TGCAGTGCAGTAGACGCGGGGGGCTACACCTTC. As protein: CSAVDAGGYTF. Looking up the rest from reference TRBV29-1 and TRBJ1-2 gives the full variable domain: SAVISQKPSRDICQRGTSLTIQCQVDSQVTMMFWYRQQPGQSLTLIATANQGSEATYESGFVIDKFPISRPNLTFSTLTVSNMSPEDSSIYLCSAVDAGGYTFGSGTRLTVV.

This clonotype was found a few times. V and J are TRBV7-2 and TRBJ2-3; D possibly corresponds to TRBD2 (7 bases). CDR3 length: 15 residues. V lost 0 bases and J lost 1, with 8 bases in between. CDR1 and CDR2 from the germline V gene are SGHTA and FQGNSA. CDR3 bases: TGTGCCAGCAGCTTAGCGGGGGGGCGCACAGATACGCAGTATTTT. This translates into CASSLAGGRTDTQYF.

V usage is TRBV6-5 and J usage is TRBJ2-1; 9 bases are shared with TRBD1. The germline V gene encodes CDR1 MNHEY and CDR2 SVGAGI. Trimming cost V 7 bases and J 9 bases; bases outside gene matches: 10. The CDR3 spans 14 residues. CDR3 coding DNA: TGTGCCAGCATCTCCGGGACAGGGTCTGTTGAGCAGTTCTTC. Encoded protein: CASISGTGSVEQFF.

The V and J genes are TRBV5-1 and TRBJ2-5; tentatively, D is TRBD1 (5 bases). Germline CDR1 SGHRS, CDR2 YFSETQ. This CDR3 has 15 residues. V was cut by 5 bases and J by 2 bases, with 16 bases left in between. CDR3 in amino acids: CASRGSGYAQETQYF. The DNA of the CDR3 is TGCGCCAGCAGGGGTTCAGGGTATGCACAAGAGACCCAGTACTTC.